This T cell receptor beta chain was captured in a study of blood T cells in healthy people across ages. This clonotype was detected a few times. It was with a sample-barcoded 5' primer and a J-beta primer mix that a second PCR of roughly 6 to 11 cycles was run. TCRdb ran MiXCR on the 5' RACE reads and lists one entry per CDR3 protein. The data contain over 700,000 distinct CDR3 sequences, 53% of them singletons. Germline V gene sequence: CDR1 SGHRS, CDR2 YFSETQ. This CDR3 has 14 amino acids. The V end was cut by 0 bases, the J end by 5 bases, with 10 bases between. The chain employs TRBV5-1 and TRBJ2-3; D remains ambiguous. Material for sequencing was blood. The TCR was taken from a man at least 80 years old in good health. The chain's CDR3 is CASSLASSEDTQYF. The CDR3 bases are TGCGCCAGCAGCTTGGCGAGCTCTGAAGATACGCAGTATTTT.